Listed below are T cell receptor beta chains from one sample, sequenced in a study of blood T cell repertoires in COVID-19. Generated by immunoSEQ multiplex PCR, the TCRdb table keeps only in-frame clones and is missing some. The sample gives some 250,000 clones, about nine tenths of which show up once; less than 20% is in the top ten. Sample: PBMCs or T cells enriched from blood (not recorded which). The origin of the receptors is a man younger than 35 who had recovered from COVID-19. The CDR3 runs from the conserved cysteine through the conserved F or W. The D gene is left open where the match is weak. A clone size is listed for some rows: how often the clone was seen (once, few, many), or a class if it is expanded.

clone size	V gene	CDR3 length	J gene	D gene	CDR3 DNA	CDR3 protein
NA	TRBV3-1/TRBV3-2	15	TRBJ2-5	NA	TGTGCCAGCAGCCAATACATAGCACCCCAAGAGACCCAGTACTTC	CASSQYIAPQETQYF
NA	TRBV20-1	15	TRBJ2-5	TRBD2	TGCAGTGCTAGTTCCCATAGCGGGGGCCAAGAGACCCAGTACTTC	CSASSHSGGQETQYF
NA	TRBV19	14	TRBJ1-1	NA	TGTGCCAGTACCCGGGGAGGGCGAGGGGCTGAAGCTTTCTTT	CASTRGGRGAEAFF
NA	TRBV27	14	TRBJ1-1	TRBD1	TGTGCCAGCAGTCCGCCCGGGACAGCCACTGAAGCTTTCTTT	CASSPPGTATEAFF
NA	TRBV19	13	TRBJ1-2	NA	TGTGCCAGTAGCAACCGGGATGACTATGGCTACACCTTC	CASSNRDDYGYTF
NA	TRBV12-3/TRBV12-4	11	TRBJ2-5	NA	TGTGCCAGCAGTAAAGCGGAGACCCAGTACTTC	CASSKAETQYF
NA	TRBV6-5	16	TRBJ1-6	NA	TGTGCCAGCAGTTACTCTGGGAGGGTACAGAGTTCACCCCTCCACTTT	CASSYSGRVQSSPLHF
few	TRBV5-1	14	TRBJ1-5	TRBD1	TGCGCCAGCAGCTTGGCAGGGGGAAATCAGCCCCAGCATTTT	CASSLAGGNQPQHF
NA	TRBV30	16	TRBJ1-6	TRBD1	TGTGCCTGGAGTGTACTATGGAACAGGGGTAATTCACCCCTCCACTTT	CAWSVLWNRGNSPLHF
NA	TRBV6-5	12	TRBJ1-1	NA	TGTGCCAGCACTTACTCAGGAGGGGAAGCTTTCTTT	CASTYSGGEAFF
once	TRBV28	15	TRBJ1-5	TRBD1	TGTGCCAGCAGTCCTGCGACAGGGCGCAATCAGCCCCAGCATTTT	CASSPATGRNQPQHF
once	TRBV5-1	14	TRBJ2-7	TRBD2	TGCGCCAGCAGCTTGAATAGCGGGGAGTACGAGCAGTACTTC	CASSLNSGEYEQYF
NA	TRBV19	12	TRBJ2-1	NA	TGTGCCAGTAGTACGGAGGACCCTCGTCCGTTCTTC	CASSTEDPRPFF
NA	TRBV24-1	16	TRBJ2-7	TRBD2	TGTGCCACCAGTGATCCTTCGACTAGCGGGATCCGCGAGCAGTACTTC	CATSDPSTSGIREQYF
NA	TRBV28	15	TRBJ2-7	TRBD2	TGTGCCAGCAGTTCTGCTAGCGGGAATACCTACGAGCAGTACTTC	CASSSASGNTYEQYF
NA	TRBV10-3	13	TRBJ1-1	NA	TGTGCCGCCATTGGACAGCAGAACACTGAAGCTTTCTTT	CAAIGQQNTEAFF
NA	TRBV5-1	15	TRBJ1-4	TRBD1	TGCGCCAGCAGCGCGACAGGGGGCCGGAATGAAAAACTGTTTTTT	CASSATGGRNEKLFF
NA	TRBV6-4	16	TRBJ2-1	TRBD2	TGTGCCAGCAGTGACTCAGGGACTAGAGGGAATGATGAGCAGTTCTTC	CASSDSGTRGNDEQFF
NA	TRBV7-6	19	TRBJ2-2	TRBD1	TGTGCCAGCAGCCGACCGGGACAGCGAGCCGTTGGGAACACCGGGGAGCTGTTTTTT	CASSRPGQRAVGNTGELFF